Listed here are 27 T cell receptor beta chains from one sample, sequenced in a study of T cell responses to AZD1222 COVID-19 vaccine (dated by TCRdb to the early 2020s). Per the publication, the time point label means: about 28 days (+/-7) after the second vaccine dose. The receptor library was made with the immunoSEQ multiplex PCR assay. TCRdb stores this immuneACCESS table with in-frame sequences only. Part of the clones is absent; in the studies checked, under half of the shortfall reflects unresolved V genes, and no reason is known for the rest. This sample comprises some 110,000 clones, roughly nine tenths of them detected only once. Approximately 40% of the sample belongs to the ten largest clones. This specimen was peripheral blood, taken 28 days after the second AZD1222 dose. These receptors originate from an adult who received the AZD1222 COVID-19 vaccine.

The rearrangement joins TRBV3-1 (or the pseudogene TRBV3-2) to TRBJ2-7; no clear D gene. In germline, CDR1 is LGHDT, CDR2 YNNKEL (reference sequence). Trimming removed 0 bases from V and 3 bases from J, with 9 bases in between. This CDR3 region has 14 residues. Here the CDR3 DNA reads TGTGCCAGCAGCCAAGACCCCTGGGGCTACGAGCAGTACTTC. Amino acid sequence: CASSQDPWGYEQYF.

The CDR3 protein is CASTQQGSWGEKLFF. The CDR3, as DNA: TGTGCCAGTACCCAACAGGGATCCTGGGGTGAAAAACTGTTTTTT. The V gene is TRBV19, the J gene TRBJ1-4, with D possibly matching TRBD1 (6 bases). Per germline, CDR1 LNHDA and CDR2 SQIVND (reference sequence). There are 15 residues in the CDR3. The V gene lost 7 bases and the J gene lost 7 bases, with 19 bases spanning the gap.

This chain connects TRBV27 to TRBJ2-3; D possibly corresponds to TRBD2 (6 bases). CDR1 and CDR2 from the germline V gene are MNHEY and SMNVEV (reference sequence). This CDR3 region has 13 residues. Between the trimmed V and J ends, which lost 4 bases and 3 bases, there was a span of 8 bases. The CDR3 loop is CASSSGTTDTQYF. CDR3 DNA sequence: TGTGCCAGCAGTTCCGGGACTACAGATACGCAGTATTTT.

V and J are TRBV3-1 (or the pseudogene TRBV3-2) and TRBJ2-7, with D uncertain. Trimming removed 0 bases at V and 3 bases at J, with 18 bases between. The germline CDR1 and CDR2 sequences are LGHDT and YNNKEL (reference sequence). The CDR3 covers 17 residues. DNA for the CDR3: TGTGCCAGCAGCCAAGAGAGGCTCTACCCTATCCTCTACGAGCAGTACTTC. Its protein product is CASSQERLYPILYEQYF.

CDR3 loop: CASSQNGPPDRGRDFPYEQYF. Written as DNA, the CDR3 is TGTGCCAGCAGCCAGAACGGGCCCCCGGACAGGGGCCGGGACTTCCCCTACGAGCAGTACTTC. The rearrangement uses TRBV3-1 (or the pseudogene TRBV3-2) and TRBJ2-7; 9 nucleotides agree with TRBD1. The CDR3 is 21 amino acids. V was clipped by 3 bases and J by 2 bases; unmatched bases: 23. The V gene's germline CDR1 is LGHDT and CDR2 YNNKEL (reference sequence).

V is TRBV18 and J is TRBJ2-3; weak D call: TRBD2 (5 bases). Germline loops: CDR1 KGHSH, CDR2 LQKENI. The CDR3 is made up of 16 amino acids. Trimming pared 2 bases from V and 0 bases from J, leaving 12 bases between. Here the CDR3 reads CASSPFRGVSTDTQYF. CDR3 nucleotide sequence: TGTGCCAGCTCACCATTCCGGGGAGTTAGCACAGATACGCAGTATTTT.

This clone has a single count. DNA of the CDR3: TGTGCCAGCAGTCGTACAGGAGGGGGCTACACCTTC. Translation: CASSRTGGGYTF. This sequence joins TRBV28 and TRBJ1-2; possibly TRBD1 for D (5 bases). The CDR3 has 12 residues. Germline loops: CDR1 MDHEN, CDR2 SYDVKM. The V gene lost 5 bases and the J gene lost 8 bases, with 12 bases spanning the gap.

This clone was counted a few times. This CDR3 is also generated by other DNA sequences in the sample. As DNA, the CDR3 is TGTGCCAGCAGCTTAGGCACCTGGTTGTCCTACAATGAGCAGTTCTTC. Its protein product is CASSLGTWLSYNEQFF. This chain uses TRBV11-2 with TRBJ2-1; D gene unclear. The germline gives CDR1 SGHAT, CDR2 FQNNGV. V lost 1 base, J lost 1 base, and 11 bases lay in between. The length of the CDR3 is 16 residues.

The V gene is TRBV2, the J gene TRBJ1-4; 10 bases are shared with TRBD1. Germline V lookup: CDR1 SNHLY, CDR2 FYNNEI. The ends lost 8 bases at V and 11 bases at J; junction bases unmatched: 8. The CDR3 is 13 residues long. The CDR3 bases are TGTGCCAGCGGGGGACAGGGGTTCGGGAAACTGTTTTTT. Amino acids: CASGGQGFGKLFF.

The chain carries TRBV5-1 and TRBJ2-7; 7 bases are shared with TRBD1. CDR3 size: 13 residues. CDR1 is SGHRS and CDR2 is YFSETQ in the germline V gene. J was trimmed by 6 bases and V by 0 bases; bases with no gene match: 3. CDR3: CASSLEGGGEQYF. Here the CDR3 DNA reads TGCGCCAGCAGCTTGGAAGGGGGCGGCGAGCAGTACTTC.

This chain links TRBV5-4 with TRBJ1-2; D unclear. Trimming cost V 0 bases and J 11 bases, with 11 bases left between them. From germline, CDR1 is SGHNT and CDR2 YYREEE (reference sequence). CDR3 length: 12 amino acids. The CDR3 region is CASSLERIDYTF. CDR3 nucleotide sequence: TGTGCCAGCAGCTTGGAACGTATTGATTACACCTTC.

This CDR3 is CATSDPRDRGSYEQYF. For the CDR3, the DNA is TGTGCCACCAGTGACCCCCGGGACAGGGGCTCCTACGAGCAGTACTTC. The rearrangement joins TRBV24-1 to TRBJ2-7, with 10 bases aligning to TRBD1. V dropped 4 bases and J dropped 0; count of bases not matched to a gene: 5. Germline V gene sequence: CDR1 KGHDR, CDR2 SFDVKD. There are 16 residues in the CDR3.

The chain employs TRBV30 and TRBJ2-5; 7 nucleotides align to TRBD2. The V gene end was trimmed by 1 base and the J gene end by 5 bases; junction bases not matched to a gene: 7. Germline assignment: CDR1 GTSNPN and CDR2 SVGIG (reference sequence). This CDR3 comprises 14 residues. CDR3 in amino acids: CAWSGGGARETQYF. For the CDR3, the DNA is TGTGCCTGGAGTGGGGGGGGTGCGAGGGAGACCCAGTACTTC.

This chain uses TRBV18 with TRBJ1-3; 7 bases match TRBD1. In germline, CDR1 is KGHSH, CDR2 LQKENI. The trim removed 0 bases at V and 0 bases at J, leaving 2 bases unmatched. This CDR3 contains 16 residues. The CDR3 is CASSPPRDSSGNTIYF. The CDR3 DNA is TGTGCCAGCTCACCACCGCGGGACAGCTCTGGAAACACCATATATTTT.

The J gene is TRBJ1-2, the V gene TRBV5-6, with a possible D match to TRBD1 (5 bases). V shed 0 bases and J shed 2 bases, with 8 bases lying between them. The CDR3 extends over 14 amino acids. Looked up from germline, CDR1 is SGHDT and CDR2 is YYEEEE. Here the CDR3 DNA reads TGTGCCAGCAGCTTGGCGGGACTGAACTATGGCTACACCTTC. Its protein is CASSLAGLNYGYTF.

V is TRBV5-8 and J is TRBJ1-3; no reliable D call. With 2 bases removed from V and 4 bases from J, the gap between germline ends came to 7 bases. CDR1 is SGHTS and CDR2 is YDEGEE in the germline V gene. The CDR3 totals 13 residues. Written as DNA, the CDR3 is TGTGCCAGCAGCTTACCTGGGGGAAACACCATATATTTT. This codes for CASSLPGGNTIYF.

This clone was detected once. CDR3 in DNA: TGTGCCAGCAGCTTAGTCCCCCTAGCGGCCGCCTCCGATACGCAGTATTTT. Encoded protein: CASSLVPLAAASDTQYF. This rearrangement joins TRBV7-6 to TRBJ2-3; TRBD2 aligns across 7 bases. CDR3 length: 17 amino acids. Germline V CDR1 and CDR2: SGHVS, FNYEAQ. Germline trimming cut 1 base from V and 6 bases from J; bases unmatched to any gene: 13.

This chain links TRBV28 with TRBJ1-2; D gene unclear. The CDR3 contains 12 residues. Trimming cost V 4 bases and J 2 bases, with 5 bases left between them. Per the germline V gene, CDR1 is MDHEN and CDR2 is SYDVKM. CDR3 residues: CASSYSNYGYTF. CDR3 nucleotides: TGTGCCAGCAGTTATTCCAACTATGGCTACACCTTC.

The rearrangement links TRBV11-1 to TRBJ2-5, with D perhaps TRBD2 (6 bases). The CDR3 is 15 amino acids. Germline lookup yields CDR1 SGHAT and CDR2 FQDESV (reference sequence). V lost 3 bases, J lost 5 bases, and 16 bases lay in between. Here the CDR3 DNA reads TGTGCCAGCAGCTTCGGGACTCGGGGTTCGGAGACCCAGTACTTC. Translating gives CASSFGTRGSETQYF.

V and J are TRBV3-1 (or the pseudogene TRBV3-2) and TRBJ1-1; D gene unclear. Germline loops: CDR1 LGHDT, CDR2 YNNKEL (reference sequence). The CDR3 covers 11 residues. V was trimmed by 6 bases and J by 5 bases, leaving 7 bases between them. The CDR3 nucleotides are TGTGCCAGCAGGGGGAGAACTGAAGCTTTCTTT. It is translated as CASRGRTEAFF.

The rearrangement links TRBV6-1 to TRBJ2-1; a possible D gene is TRBD2 (6 bases). Trimming removed 3 bases from V and 7 bases from J, with 10 bases in between. The CDR3 loop spans 13 amino acids. Germline CDR1 reads MNHNS; CDR2 reads SASEGT. The CDR3 loop reads CASSDTSLNEQFF. DNA of the CDR3: TGTGCCAGCAGTGACACTAGCCTGAATGAGCAGTTCTTC.

The CDR3 nucleotides read TGTGCCAGCAGTTTAGGTCTAGCCTACGAGCAGTACTTC. It is translated as CASSLGLAYEQYF. The chain employs TRBV12-3 or TRBV12-4 and TRBJ2-7; no reliable D call. The CDR3 length is 13 residues. V was pared by 1 base and J by 2 bases, with 6 bases between.

The CDR3 coding sequence is TGTGCCAGTTCTTCCCGGAGCGGGAGGGTCACCGGGGAGCTGTTTTTT. Amino acids: CASSSRSGRVTGELFF. This sequence joins TRBV19 and TRBJ2-2; 10 bases agree with TRBD2. Germline loops: CDR1 LNHDA, CDR2 SQIVND (reference sequence). V dropped 8 bases and J dropped 4; count of bases not matched to a gene: 10. The CDR3 is 16 amino acids.

The DNA of the CDR3 is TGTGCCAGCAGCACCGGGGGTAGCGGGAGGGATGAGCAGTTCTTC. Translating it yields CASSTGGSGRDEQFF. The chain recombines TRBV28 with TRBJ2-1, with 11 bases lining up with TRBD2. Germline V gene sequence: CDR1 MDHEN, CDR2 SYDVKM. CDR3 length equals 15 residues. The V segment lost 6 bases and the J segment 8 bases; nucleotides outside the gene matches: 9.

The V and J genes are TRBV7-3 and TRBJ1-1; TRBD1 might be the D (5 bases). The length of the CDR3 is 14 residues. V lost 5 bases, J lost 5 bases, and 15 bases lay in between. The germline gives CDR1 SGHTA, CDR2 FQGTGA. CDR3 DNA: TGTGCCAGCAGCCCTGGGGGAAGGGGTACTGAAGCTTTCTTT. Its translation is CASSPGGRGTEAFF.

This clone showed up just once. This chain joins TRBV11-2 and TRBJ1-1; D unresolved. V was trimmed by 0 bases and J by 1 base, leaving 3 bases between them. The CDR3 runs 13 residues. Germline CDR1 is SGHAT and CDR2 is FQNNGV. CDR3 residues: CASSLEGNTEAFF. CDR3 nucleotides: TGTGCCAGCAGCTTAGAAGGGAACACTGAAGCTTTCTTT.

The V gene is TRBV19, the J gene TRBJ1-1; perhaps TRBD1 as D (5 bases). CDR1 is LNHDA and CDR2 is SQIVND in the germline V gene (reference sequence). This CDR3 spans 13 amino acids. V was pared by 2 bases and J by 4 bases, with 8 bases between. The CDR3 DNA is TGTGCCAGTAGTATACAGGGTGGCACTGAAGCTTTCTTT. Its translation is CASSIQGGTEAFF.